One sample yielded the 11 T cell receptor beta chains listed below, sequenced in a study of regulatory T cells in long-lasting Graves disease. This sample's time point: newly diagnosed GD, antithyroid drugs for less than 3 months. Generation of the TCR library employed RNA extracted from PBMCs. CDR3 regions were amplified by Arm-PCR using iRepertoire HTBI primers to build TCR beta libraries. Via MiXCR, TCRdb re-called the multiplex PCR reads, giving one row per CDR3 protein. The sample lists about 400,000 distinct CDR3 sequences, roughly 15% seen once, with about 8% in the top ten. Separately, the same data were catalogued under a study of T cells in Graves' hyperthyroidism and ophthalmopathy.

This sample comprised peripheral blood mononuclear cells (PBMCs), obtained at new diagnosis, from a patient treated with antithyroid drugs. Every receptor here comes from a woman in her forties with Graves disease.

This clonotype was seen at least ten times. The J gene is TRBJ2-7, the V gene TRBV6-5, with D hard to call. Between the trimmed V and J ends, which lost 3 bases and 0 bases, there was a span of 18 bases. The CDR3 consists of 17 residues. CDR1 and CDR2 from the germline V gene are MNHEY and SVGAGI. This chain's CDR3 is CASSYYLEIPNSYEQYF. In DNA form, the CDR3 reads TGTGCCAGCAGTTATTACTTGGAGATTCCCAACTCCTACGAGCAGTACTTC.

This clonotype was observed a handful of times. J is TRBJ1-5 and V is TRBV28; a weak D match, TRBD1 (6 bases). This CDR3 region has 14 residues. Germline lookup yields CDR1 MDHEN and CDR2 SYDVKM. Between the trimmed V and J ends, which lost 6 bases and 2 bases, there was a span of 11 bases. DNA of the CDR3: TGTGCCAGCAGCGTAGGGGGAGGCAATCAGCCCCAGCATTTT. Translated, it gives CASSVGGGNQPQHF.

This clonotype was seen at least ten times. The chain is built from TRBV28 and TRBJ2-7; D is uncertain. Per germline, CDR1 MDHEN and CDR2 SYDVKM. V was pared by 6 bases and J by 0 bases, with 3 bases between. There are 11 residues in the CDR3. CDR3 DNA: TGTGCCAGCAGCTTCTCCTACGAGCAGTACTTC. It translates to CASSFSYEQYF.

Remarks on this clonotype: A much larger clone sits a single nucleotide away, making a read error possible. The J gene is TRBJ2-1, the V gene TRBV19; D not certain. CDR3 length equals 15 residues. Germline CDR1 is LNHDA and CDR2 is SQIVND (reference sequence). The CDR3 bases are TGTGCCATTAGTATTGGCTTGCTCTCCTACAATGAGCAGTTCTTC. Protein: CAISIGLLSYNEQFF.

V gene TRBV20-1 combines with J gene TRBJ2-5; 12 bases are a match to TRBD2. Germline loops: CDR1 DFQATT, CDR2 SNEGSKA (reference sequence). This CDR3 has 16 residues. V was pared by 5 bases and J by 5 bases, with 12 bases of the junction left unmatched. The CDR3 region has the DNA TGCAGTGCTCCACCCCCGCGACTAGCGGGAGAGGAGACCCAGTACTTC. It is translated as CSAPPPRLAGEETQYF.

In its sample, this clonotype was seen a few times. The chain couples TRBV4-1 to TRBJ2-3; 15 bases align to TRBD2. V gave up 4 bases and J gave up 2 bases; unmatched junction bases: 7. Looked up from germline, CDR1 is MGHRA and CDR2 is YSYEKL. The length of the CDR3 is 18 residues. CDR3 DNA: TGCGCCAGCAGCCTCAGCGGACTAGCGGGAGGGCCCACAGATACGCAGTATTTT. Its protein is CASSLSGLAGGPTDTQYF.

At least ten counts were recorded for this clonotype. This chain joins TRBV7-9 and TRBJ2-7; TRBD2 matches at 7 bases. CDR1 SEHNR and CDR2 FQNEAQ come from the germline V gene (reference sequence). The V and J ends lost 8 bases and 3 bases, in that order; junction bases with no gene match: 4. The CDR3 has 12 residues. The CDR3 loop reads CASQGTNYEQYF. CDR3 DNA sequence: TGTGCCAGCCAAGGGACTAACTACGAGCAGTACTTC.

This clonotype was recorded at least ten times. V is TRBV3-1 and J is TRBJ2-1; D perhaps matches TRBD2 (6 bases). V dropped 4 bases and J dropped 13 bases, with 17 bases sitting between them. Per germline, CDR1 LGHDT and CDR2 YNNKEL (reference sequence). CDR3 length equals 13 residues. The CDR3 spells CASSPGGAKDQFF. The CDR3 DNA sequence: TGTGCCAGCAGCCCAGGCGGGGCAAAGGATCAGTTCTTC.

There are many counts of this clonotype. The CDR3 spells CASSFAESYEQYF. The DNA for the CDR3 is TGTGCCAGCAGTTTTGCGGAATCCTACGAGCAGTACTTC. This rearrangement joins TRBV6-2 or TRBV6-3 to TRBJ2-7; D gene uncertain. The germline V gene has CDR1 MNHEY and CDR2 SVGEGT. The CDR3 has 13 residues. Trimming removed 4 bases from V and 1 base from J, with 8 bases in between.

This clonotype has at least ten counts. This chain joins TRBV7-3 and TRBJ2-3; perhaps TRBD2 as D (6 bases). Germline V gene sequence: CDR1 SGHTA, CDR2 FQGTGA. This CDR3 region has 18 residues. The V end was cut by 1 base, the J end by 2 bases, with 19 bases between. In nucleotides, the CDR3 is TGTGCCAGCAGCTTAAAAGGGGTTAGCGGACCTTTCACAGATACGCAGTATTTT. It is translated as CASSLKGVSGPFTDTQYF.

A remark on this clonotype: This may stem from a read error, because a much larger clone lies one nucleotide away. The genes are TRBV7-3 and TRBJ2-1; 12 nucleotides line up with TRBD2. The CDR3 covers 15 residues. Germline values: CDR1 SGHTA, CDR2 FQGTGA. The CDR3 DNA sequence: TGTGCCAGCAGCTTAATGACTAGCGGGAGTCTCGAGCAGTCCTTC. It translates to CASSLMTSGSLEQSF.